Below are 2 T cell receptor beta chains sequenced from a single sample in a study of blood T cell repertoires in COVID-19. The table came from immunoSEQ multiplex PCR; TCRdb's copy has only in-frame clones and leaves some out. The sample yields about 46,000 clones, about 85% seen once. Sequenced sample: PBMCs or T cells enriched from blood (not recorded which). Receptors originate from a woman aged 50 to 60 who had recovered from COVID-19.

The genes are TRBV19 and TRBJ1-4; D is possibly TRBD1 (5 bases). CDR1 is LNHDA, CDR2 SQIVND, per germline (reference sequence). The CDR3 is made up of 14 amino acids. Trimming left V 3 bases short and J 5 bases short, with 10 bases between. The CDR3 reads CASSIPGNNEKLFF. The CDR3 bases are TGTGCCAGTAGTATCCCAGGGAACAATGAAAAACTGTTTTTT.

The gene calls are TRBV7-2 and TRBJ2-6; D possibly corresponds to TRBD1 (6 bases). CDR1 is SGHTA, CDR2 FQGNSA, per germline. The CDR3 has 17 residues. Trimming shortened V by 5 bases and J by 0 bases, and 14 bases separated the two germline ends. The CDR3 nucleotides are TGTGCCAGCAGCCCCCAGGGGTCCAGCTCTGGGGCCAACGTCCTGACTTTC. The encoded protein is CASSPQGSSSGANVLTF.